This T cell receptor beta chain is drawn from a study of post-analysis software for immune sequencing data (dated by TCRdb to 2014 to 2015). For the wider study: The recorded disease courses included relapsing-remitting, secondary progressive and progressive-relapsing multiple sclerosis, and some patients had no subtype annotation. The multiple sclerosis patient repertoires were compared with 10 to 12 previously published healthy control repertoires from donors aged roughly 6 to 27 years. A subset of samples was prepared in parallel using single-end sample barcoding, then pooled and co-amplified after Illumina adapter ligation.

TCR beta repertoires were profiled from peripheral blood of roughly 13 young patients with multiple sclerosis to demonstrate the VDJtools post-analysis software. The multiple sclerosis patients were children and adolescents ranging in age from roughly 6 to 16 years. The receptor library was made with PCR. The run used an Illumina HiSeq 2500. To reduce PCR and sequencing biases, unique molecular identifiers were incorporated into the TCR beta cDNA libraries. Roughly 500,000 cDNA molecules were obtained for every 1 to 10 million input T cells, so each molecule roughly corresponded to one T cell. The same protocol used for the earlier healthy control dataset was applied to prepare and sequence the patient libraries. Samples belonging to the same batch were prepared together, multiplexed and sequenced on a shared HiSeq lane. From the authors' description of their analysis: Raw barcoded reads were processed with MIGEC, and single-read molecular identifier groups were discarded before consensus assembly and CDR3 extraction. VDJtools was used for post-analysis of the clonotype tables, and diversity was normalized by down-sampling every dataset to the size of the smallest sample. In repertoire overlap clustering, CDR3 amino acid sequences, but not nucleotide sequences, were matched to correct batch-related cross-sample contamination. The public reads were reprocessed in TCRdb via fastp at Q25 and MiXCR, keeping in-frame beta chains. Entries that share a CDR3 protein sequence are merged under the most common genes and DNA. TCRdb, rather than the study authors, made the V and J calls. The sample records some 690,000 distinct CDR3 sequences, 25% to 30% of which are singletons. The ten largest make up about 0.5% of the sample.

Worth noting for this clonotype: The antigen it binds to is not known. Base quality data are lacking; no much larger clone is found one base away.

Results and caveats for the whole study, not just this receptor: Direct clustering with F measure showed strong co-clustering of samples prepared in the same batch, prompting a batch-effect correction. Significantly higher frequencies in patients than in controls were found for five or six TRBV segments, including TRBV5-6, TRBV5-1 and TRBV20-1. The multiple sclerosis patient group was slightly younger than the control group. Multiple sclerosis patients had significantly lower normalized Chao1 diversity than controls, a result that suggests substantial peripheral T-cell clonal expansion.

CDR1 and CDR2, per the germline V gene, are MGHRA and YSYEKL. V is cut back by 8 bases and J by 4 bases, with 6 bases in the junction unmatched. The CDR3 has 13 amino acids, counting the end cysteine and phenylalanine. The CDR3 DNA has 39 bases and is translated from base 1. Sequenced input: blood. The clonotype comes from a girl aged 5-17 years with multiple sclerosis. Recombination connected TRBV4-1 to TRBJ2-7, with 9 central nucleotides matching TRBD2. For the CDR3, the sequence is CASRGGVRYEQYF. The DNA sequence reads TGCGCCAGCCGCGGGGGGGTTAGGTACGAGCAGTACTTC.